This TCR beta chain stems from a study of T cell repertoires in cytomegalovirus infection. Study information: A matching HLA type, together with CMV infection, was signaled by public TCR beta signatures. Study-wide points: Clonotypes of TCR beta that were HLA-C-restricted and CMV-specific dominated the ex vivo response.

TCRdb analysed the reads with MiXCR anew, one entry per CDR3 protein. Seen here are about half a million distinct CDR3 sequences, around a third observed once, and the top ten hold under 20%. Trimming took 5 bases from V and 5 from J; bases not matched to a gene: 6. CDR1 is SGHTA and CDR2 is FQGNSA in the germline V gene. CDR3 size: 15 residues. As regards this clonotype: Its cognate antigen is unknown.

This TCR was recovered from a human donor in good health (CMV status not recorded). Some clones in this sample may be carry-over from other donors' samples. The chain uses TRBV7-2 and TRBJ2-7, with 13 bases lining up with TRBD2. Sequenced here: cultured PBMCs, sampled from culture after CMV antigen stimulation. CDR3 in amino acids: CASSPTSGRLDEQYF. The CDR3 nucleotides are TGTGCCAGCAGCCCGACTAGCGGGAGGTTAGACGAGCAGTACTTC.